A single sample is the source of the 11 T cell receptor beta chains below, sequenced in a study of blood T cell repertoires in COVID-19. The assay was immunoSEQ multiplex PCR, and TCRdb's table has in-frame clones only and misses some. The repertoire consists of over 350,000 clones, with approximately 87% occurring once and the leading ten covering roughly a tenth. Sequencing was performed on PBMCs or T cells enriched from blood (not recorded which). Source of these receptors: a woman aged 45-60 years who had recovered from COVID-19.

This chain links TRBV20-1 with TRBJ1-2; D gene unclear. Trimming removed 3 bases at V and 1 base at J, with 9 bases between. CDR3 length equals 13 residues. CDR1 is DFQATT and CDR2 is SNEGSKA in the germline V gene (reference sequence). The CDR3 DNA follows: TGCAGTGCTAGTGGTGACAATAACTATGGCTACACCTTC. As protein: CSASGDNNYGYTF.

This chain links TRBV12-5 with TRBJ2-5; D not certain. V was cut by 2 bases and J by 0 bases, with 13 bases left in between. CDR3 length: 16 amino acids. The germline V gene encodes CDR1 LGHNT and CDR2 FRNRAP. In DNA form, the CDR3 reads TGTGCTAGTGGTTTGACCGAACGGTCGTACCAAGAGACCCAGTACTTC. Its translation: CASGLTERSYQETQYF.

The chain uses TRBV27 and TRBJ1-1; no clear D gene. This CDR3 is built from 13 residues. Germline-derived CDR1 and CDR2 are MNHEY and SMNVEV (reference sequence). V lost 5 bases, J lost 1 base, and 8 bases lay in between. The CDR3 protein is CASSARENTEAFF. The CDR3 region has the DNA TGTGCCAGCAGTGCGAGAGAGAACACTGAAGCTTTCTTT.

The rearrangement joins TRBV30 to TRBJ2-7; D may be TRBD1 (5 bases). Trimming shortened V by 0 bases and J by 4 bases, and 10 bases separated the two germline ends. This CDR3 comprises 13 residues. Germline-derived CDR1 and CDR2 are GTSNPN and SVGIG (reference sequence). The CDR3 nucleotides are TGTGCCTGGAGTGTACAGGCTGGTTACGAGCAGTACTTC. This gives the protein CAWSVQAGYEQYF. Full variable domain (remainder filled in from reference TRBV30 and TRBJ2-7): SQTIHQWPATLVQPVGSPLSLECTVEGTSNPNLYWYRQAAGRGLQLLFYSVGIGQISSEVPQNLSASRPQDRQFILSSKKLLLSDSGFYLCAWSVQAGYEQYFGPGTRLTVT.

This chain links TRBV7-3 with TRBJ2-5; 7 nucleotides align to TRBD2. The CDR3 totals 15 residues. Germline V gene data show CDR1 as SGHTA and CDR2 as FQGTGA. The trim removed 5 bases at V and 5 bases at J, leaving 11 bases unmatched. The CDR3 reads CASSLGGGVGETQYF. The CDR3 DNA follows: TGTGCCAGCAGCCTCGGTGGGGGGGTCGGCGAGACCCAGTACTTC.

The chain has TRBV19 and TRBJ1-2; a possible D gene is TRBD1 (6 bases). The CDR3 is 15 amino acids. The germline V gene has CDR1 LNHDA and CDR2 SQIVND (reference sequence). V was pared by 7 bases and J by 3 bases, with 18 bases between. For the CDR3, the DNA is TGTGCCAGTAAACGAACCTTTCGACAGGACTATGGCTACACCTTC. This sequence encodes CASKRTFRQDYGYTF.

V and J are TRBV7-9 and TRBJ1-1; possible D gene TRBD1, 5 bases. Looked up from germline, CDR1 is SEHNR and CDR2 is FQNEAQ (reference sequence). The CDR3 runs to 16 residues. V was trimmed by 5 bases and J by 12 bases, leaving 28 bases between them. The CDR3: CASSHSLHLKSGRSFF. CDR3 DNA sequence: TGTGCCAGCAGCCACTCGTTACACCTAAAATCAGGGCGATCTTTCTTT.

Only a few counts were recorded for this clone. The chain has TRBV12-3 or TRBV12-4 and TRBJ1-5; the D is unclear. The CDR3 runs 13 residues. Trimming took 5 bases from V and 4 from J, leaving 9 bases between them. CDR3 amino acids: CASSLQENQPQHF. In nucleotides, the CDR3 is TGTGCCAGCAGTCTCCAGGAAAATCAGCCCCAGCATTTT.

This clone was detected once. The chain is built from TRBV20-1 and TRBJ1-1; no definite D call. There are 11 residues in the CDR3. Trimming took 3 bases from V and 4 from J, leaving 6 bases between them. CDR1 and CDR2 (germline): DFQATT, SNEGSKA (reference sequence). The CDR3 sequence is CSASSVTEAFF. CDR3 nucleotides: TGCAGTGCTAGTTCAGTCACTGAAGCTTTCTTT.

V and J are TRBV6-6 and TRBJ1-6; TRBD1 might be the D (5 bases). V was cut by 5 bases and J by 2 bases, with 13 bases left in between. Germline V gene data show CDR1 as MNHNY and CDR2 as SVGAGI (reference sequence). This CDR3 comprises 16 residues. CDR3 amino acids: CASSLPPTAYNSPLHF. In nucleotides, the CDR3 is TGTGCCAGCAGTCTCCCCCCGACAGCCTATAATTCACCCCTCCACTTT.

The chain joins TRBV3-1 (or the pseudogene TRBV3-2) to TRBJ1-2; TRBD1 is a possible D gene (6 bases). Germline V CDR1 and CDR2: LGHDT, YNNKEL (reference sequence). The CDR3 covers 14 residues. Trimming took 1 base from V and 8 from J, leaving 14 bases between them. The CDR3 protein is CASSQGGRGKGYTF. In nucleotides, the CDR3 is TGTGCCAGCAGCCAAGGAGGCAGGGGAAAGGGCTACACCTTC.